This T cell receptor beta chain comes out of a study of early T cells in non-severe SARS-CoV-2 infection. At the level of the study: Investigators sequenced bulk RNA drawn from unsorted whole blood, and chains remained unpaired.

Individually, cDNA molecules had unique molecular identifiers attached to them. TCRdb reprocessed the 5' RACE reads via MiXCR and lists one record per CDR3 protein. The sample has 50,000 to 85,000 distinct CDR3 sequences, approximately 9% seen once. Material for sequencing was whole blood. This sequence originates from an adult who was a healthcare worker with PCR-confirmed SARS-CoV-2 infection or an uninfected control (not recorded which).

The DNA of the CDR3 is TGTGCCAGCAGTGATTCGGGGGAAGAGACCCAGTACTTC. Amino acid sequence: CASSDSGEETQYF. The J gene is TRBJ2-5, the V gene TRBV2, with D perhaps TRBD2 (6 bases). The germline CDR1 and CDR2 sequences are SNHLY and FYNNEI. The CDR3 extends over 13 amino acids. V was trimmed by 3 bases and J by 3 bases, leaving 8 bases between them.